These T cell receptor beta chains were read from a single sample in a study of identical twins. In TCRdb, the 5' RACE reads were re-called with MiXCR into one record per CDR3 protein. Seen here are hundreds of thousands of distinct CDR3 sequences, over 8.5% observed once, and the top ten hold 0.75% to 1%. This same sample was also part of a study on yellow fever vaccine responses in identical twins.

The sample comprised PBMCs. The receptors derive from a young woman in good health. The CDR3 runs from the conserved cysteine through the conserved F or W. Each record gives: D gene, J gene, clone size, V gene, CDR3 protein, CDR3 DNA. The D gene is left open where the match is weak. Clone size is stated in some rows and not others, as once, few, many or a class when expanded.

NA TRBJ2-7 few TRBV12-3/TRBV12-4 CASTKPGNDYEQYF TGTGCCAGCACAAAACCCGGGAATGACTACGAGCAGTACTTC
NA TRBJ1-2 few TRBV24-1 CATSDSAVNGYTF TGTGCCACCAGTGATTCTGCAGTGAATGGCTACACCTTC
TRBD1 TRBJ2-7 few TRBV5-1 CASSHGGQGAYEQYF TGCGCCAGCAGCCACGGGGGACAGGGTGCCTACGAGCAGTACTTC
NA TRBJ2-7 few TRBV5-1 CASRSDRAYEQYF TGCGCCAGCAGATCAGACCGGGCCTACGAGCAGTACTTC
TRBD2 TRBJ2-3 NA TRBV20-1 CSAEGLAGGSTDTQYF TGCAGTGCTGAGGGACTAGCGGGGGGTAGCACAGATACGCAGTATTTT
TRBD2 TRBJ2-1 NA TRBV5-1 CASSFLSGSASEQFF TGCGCCAGCAGCTTCCTCAGCGGGAGTGCCAGTGAGCAGTTCTTC
TRBD1 TRBJ2-1 few TRBV12-3/TRBV12-4 CASSLTDRGIGNEQFF TGTGCCAGCAGTTTAACGGACAGGGGGATTGGGAATGAGCAGTTCTTC
TRBD2 TRBJ2-7 few TRBV20-1 CSARTGAGTSYEQYF TGCAGTGCTAGGACTGGAGCGGGGACTTCCTACGAGCAGTACTTC
NA TRBJ2-1 few TRBV20-1 CSARGTSNSYNEQFF TGCAGTGCTCGAGGGACTTCAAATTCCTACAATGAGCAGTTCTTC
NA TRBJ2-1 few TRBV6-1 CASMTEGRGSNEQFF TGTGCCAGCATGACCGAAGGAAGGGGGTCCAATGAGCAGTTCTTC
NA TRBJ1-1 many TRBV3-1 CASSQGYGPTEAFF TGTGCCAGCAGCCAAGGATACGGACCGACCGAAGCTTTCTTT
TRBD1 TRBJ2-5 NA TRBV6-4 CASSETDRGPGPQYF TGTGCCAGCAGCGAAACAGACAGGGGGCCCGGTCCCCAGTACTTC
NA TRBJ2-1 few TRBV4-3 CASSPGSNYNEQFF TGCGCCAGCAGCCCCGGGAGCAACTACAATGAGCAGTTCTTC
NA TRBJ2-7 NA TRBV2 CASSLLLRIYEQYF TGTGCCAGCAGTCTATTGTTGAGGATCTACGAGCAGTACTTC
NA TRBJ1-1 NA TRBV12-3/TRBV12-4 CASSSRLLGTEAFF TGTGCCAGCAGTTCCCGACTCCTGGGGACTGAAGCTTTCTTT
NA TRBJ2-2 few TRBV29-1 CSVERAGELFF TGCAGCGTTGAACGGGCCGGGGAGCTGTTTTTT
TRBD1 TRBJ1-1 many TRBV6-2/TRBV6-3 CASSYPDREGTEAFF TGTGCCAGCAGTTACCCGGACAGGGAAGGGACTGAAGCTTTCTTT
TRBD1 TRBJ1-3 few TRBV20-1 CSAGQGQGNTIYF TGCAGTGCTGGCCAAGGACAGGGGAACACCATATATTTT
NA TRBJ1-1 NA TRBV14 CASSQDPFSEAFF TGTGCCAGCAGCCAAGATCCGTTCTCTGAAGCTTTCTTT
TRBD2 TRBJ2-1 few TRBV9 CASSVGSRGGPDNEQFF TGTGCCAGCAGCGTAGGCTCCCGGGGGGGGCCGGACAATGAGCAGTTCTTC
TRBD2 TRBJ2-1 many TRBV5-1 CASSPPTSGSGHEQFF TGCGCCAGCAGCCCCCCCACTAGCGGGAGTGGTCATGAGCAGTTCTTC
NA TRBJ1-4 few TRBV12-3/TRBV12-4 CASSLYEVTNEKLFF TGTGCCAGCAGTTTGTATGAGGTCACTAATGAAAAACTGTTTTTT
NA TRBJ1-1 few TRBV29-1 CSVIVTEAFF TGCAGCGTCATAGTTACTGAAGCTTTCTTT
NA TRBJ2-2 NA TRBV14 CASSQDQATNTGELFF TGTGCCAGCAGCCAAGACCAGGCCACTAACACCGGGGAGCTGTTTTTT
NA TRBJ2-1 few TRBV27 CASSLSGLSNEQFF TGTGCCAGCAGTTTATCGGGGCTATCCAATGAGCAGTTCTTC
NA TRBJ2-2 few TRBV20-1 CSANRANTGELFF TGCAGTGCGAACCGGGCTAACACCGGGGAGCTGTTTTTT
NA TRBJ2-5 NA TRBV11-1 CASSLFDTGTPRGETQYF TGTGCCAGCAGCTTATTCGACACCGGGACCCCGAGGGGAGAGACCCAGTACTTC
TRBD2 TRBJ2-5 many TRBV12-3/TRBV12-4 CASSLAGGKETQYF TGTGCCAGCAGTTTAGCGGGAGGGAAAGAGACCCAGTACTTC